This is a list of T cell receptor beta chains from one sample in a study of cytomegalovirus exposure and HLA in healthy donors. Some clones are missing from TCRdb's copy, which holds only in-frame ones; the method was immunoSEQ multiplex PCR. The profile shows under 200,000 clones, about 86% of them singletons. Material: PBMCs. These receptors originate from a woman in her twenties or thirties in good health and CMV-seronegative. Each CDR3 is given with its conserved first and last residue. The D gene is left open where the match is weak. Not all rows give a size; the values are once, few, many and, for expanded clones, a class.

clone size: .
J gene: TRBJ2-3
D gene: .
V gene: TRBV14
CDR3 DNA: TGTGCCAGCAGCCAAGCGATAAGTTCCGCAGATACGCAGTATTTT
CDR3 protein: CASSQAISSADTQYF

clone size: .
J gene: TRBJ2-7
D gene: .
V gene: TRBV29-1
CDR3 DNA: TGCAGCGTTGTTGAAGTCTACGAGCAGTACTTC
CDR3 protein: CSVVEVYEQYF

clone size: .
J gene: TRBJ2-7
D gene: TRBD2
V gene: TRBV7-2
CDR3 DNA: TGTGCCAGCAGCGCGCGACTAGCGGGGTCCCCTCGGGAATACGAGCAGTACTTC
CDR3 protein: CASSARLAGSPREYEQYF

clone size: .
J gene: TRBJ2-2
D gene: TRBD2
V gene: TRBV4-1
CDR3 DNA: TGCGCCAGCAGCCATCCCGTAAGCGGGGAGAACACCGGGGAGCTGTTTTTT
CDR3 protein: CASSHPVSGENTGELFF

clone size: once
J gene: TRBJ1-4
D gene: .
V gene: TRBV11-2
CDR3 DNA: TGTGCCAGCAGCTCGCAGGGGTCATCTAATGAAAAACTGTTTTTT
CDR3 protein: CASSSQGSSNEKLFF

clone size: .
J gene: TRBJ1-5
D gene: .
V gene: TRBV2
CDR3 DNA: TGTGCCAGCAACAAACAGGGAGACAATCAGCCCCAGCATTTT
CDR3 protein: CASNKQGDNQPQHF

clone size: .
J gene: TRBJ2-3
D gene: TRBD2
V gene: TRBV5-1
CDR3 DNA: TGCGCCAGCAGGCCCTGGGGCCGCGGGGGGGGCACAGATACGCAGTATTTT
CDR3 protein: CASRPWGRGGGTDTQYF

clone size: .
J gene: TRBJ2-2
D gene: .
V gene: TRBV7-3
CDR3 DNA: TGTGCCAGCAGCCGCTTCGACGGCACCGGGGAGCTGTTTTTT
CDR3 protein: CASSRFDGTGELFF

clone size: few
J gene: TRBJ1-4
D gene: .
V gene: TRBV6-6
CDR3 DNA: TGTGCCAGCTCTCTTAGGGCTAATGAAAAACTGTTTTTT
CDR3 protein: CASSLRANEKLFF

clone size: .
J gene: TRBJ2-1
D gene: TRBD2
V gene: TRBV28
CDR3 DNA: TGTGCCAGCAGTCTAGCGGGAGGCCACTACAATGAGCAGTTCTTC
CDR3 protein: CASSLAGGHYNEQFF

clone size: .
J gene: TRBJ2-1
D gene: TRBD2
V gene: TRBV10-1
CDR3 DNA: TGCGCCAGCAGTGAGCCCTGGACTAGCGGGAGGGCCAATGAGCAGTTCTTC
CDR3 protein: CASSEPWTSGRANEQFF

clone size: .
J gene: TRBJ2-1
D gene: TRBD2
V gene: TRBV7-3
CDR3 DNA: TGTGCCAGCAGCACTAGGACTAGCGGGGAGCAGTTCTTC
CDR3 protein: CASSTRTSGEQFF

clone size: few
J gene: TRBJ2-2
D gene: .
V gene: TRBV5-4
CDR3 DNA: TGTGCCCCCGGGAGCGGACCCCACGGGGAGCTGTTTTTT
CDR3 protein: CAPGSGPHGELFF

clone size: .
J gene: TRBJ2-2
D gene: TRBD2
V gene: TRBV27
CDR3 DNA: TGTGCCAGCAGTTTGAGACTAGCGGCTAACACCGGGGAGCTGTTTTTT
CDR3 protein: CASSLRLAANTGELFF

clone size: .
J gene: TRBJ1-1
D gene: TRBD1
V gene: TRBV7-2
CDR3 DNA: TGTGCCAGCAGCTTGGCAGGACAGGGGCGAAGGAACACTGAAGCTTTCTTT
CDR3 protein: CASSLAGQGRRNTEAFF

clone size: .
J gene: TRBJ1-2
D gene: .
V gene: TRBV5-1
CDR3 DNA: TGCGCCAGCAGCTTAGGCCAGTCTAACTATGGCTACACCTTC
CDR3 protein: CASSLGQSNYGYTF

clone size: .
J gene: TRBJ2-3
D gene: TRBD2
V gene: TRBV6-5
CDR3 DNA: TGTGCCAGCAGGATACGGGAGGGATCAGATACGCAGTATTTT
CDR3 protein: CASRIREGSDTQYF

clone size: .
J gene: TRBJ2-1
D gene: .
V gene: TRBV28
CDR3 DNA: TGTGCCAGCTGTCAGAACCCCCTCGGTAATGAGCAGTTCTTC
CDR3 protein: CASCQNPLGNEQFF

clone size: .
J gene: TRBJ2-7
D gene: TRBD1
V gene: TRBV7-9
CDR3 DNA: TGTGCCAGCAGCCCCGGACAGGGACCCTACGAGCAGTACTTC
CDR3 protein: CASSPGQGPYEQYF

clone size: .
J gene: TRBJ2-7
D gene: TRBD2
V gene: TRBV27
CDR3 DNA: TGTGCCAGCAGTTTACTAGCGGGGAAAAGCTACGAGCAGTACTTC
CDR3 protein: CASSLLAGKSYEQYF

clone size: .
J gene: TRBJ2-1
D gene: TRBD1
V gene: TRBV6-6
CDR3 DNA: TGTGCCAGCAGTCGGGACAGGGACTACAATGAGCAGTTCTTC
CDR3 protein: CASSRDRDYNEQFF

clone size: few
J gene: TRBJ2-5
D gene: TRBD2
V gene: TRBV7-9
CDR3 DNA: TGTGCCAGCAGCTTCACTAGCGGGATTGGGGAGACCCAGTACTTC
CDR3 protein: CASSFTSGIGETQYF

clone size: .
J gene: TRBJ1-2
D gene: .
V gene: TRBV10-3
CDR3 DNA: TGTGCCATCAGCGACGACGGATTAAACTATGGCTACACCTTC
CDR3 protein: CAISDDGLNYGYTF

clone size: once
J gene: TRBJ2-5
D gene: TRBD2
V gene: TRBV27
CDR3 DNA: TGTGCCAGCAGTAATGCGGGGGGAGTAGAGACCCAGTACTTC
CDR3 protein: CASSNAGGVETQYF

clone size: .
J gene: TRBJ1-6
D gene: TRBD1
V gene: TRBV19
CDR3 DNA: TGTGCCAGTAGTCCAGGGGGGAATTCACCCCTCCACTTT
CDR3 protein: CASSPGGNSPLHF

clone size: .
J gene: TRBJ1-4
D gene: TRBD1
V gene: TRBV28
CDR3 DNA: TGTGCCAGCAGAGGAGGAGGGGGCGCAACTAATGAAAAACTGTTTTTT
CDR3 protein: CASRGGGGATNEKLFF

clone size: .
J gene: TRBJ2-1
D gene: TRBD2
V gene: TRBV5-1
CDR3 DNA: TGCGCCAGCAGAAGAAGGACTAGCGGGAGGGCCTCGGATGAGCAGTTCTTC
CDR3 protein: CASRRRTSGRASDEQFF

clone size: .
J gene: TRBJ1-6
D gene: .
V gene: TRBV18
CDR3 DNA: TGTGCCAGCTCAGATAATAGGGATTCACCCCTCCACTTT
CDR3 protein: CASSDNRDSPLHF

clone size: .
J gene: TRBJ2-7
D gene: .
V gene: TRBV4-1
CDR3 DNA: TGCGCCAGCAGCAGACAGGGATCGGGGGGATACGAGCAGTACTTC
CDR3 protein: CASSRQGSGGYEQYF

clone size: .
J gene: TRBJ2-4
D gene: .
V gene: TRBV13
CDR3 DNA: TGTGCCAGCAGGTCCAGCAAAGCTAGCAAAAACATTCAGTACTTC
CDR3 protein: CASRSSKASKNIQYF

clone size: .
J gene: TRBJ1-4
D gene: .
V gene: TRBV28
CDR3 DNA: TGTGCCAGCAGTTTATGGCCCGAAAAACTGTTTTTT
CDR3 protein: CASSLWPEKLFF

clone size: few
J gene: TRBJ2-2
D gene: .
V gene: TRBV9
CDR3 DNA: TGTGCCACTAGACAGGACTTCACCGGGGAGCTGTTTTTT
CDR3 protein: CATRQDFTGELFF

clone size: .
J gene: TRBJ2-5
D gene: TRBD2
V gene: TRBV13
CDR3 DNA: TGTGCCAGCAGCCTCACCGGGACTAGTGAAGAGACCCAGTACTTC
CDR3 protein: CASSLTGTSEETQYF

clone size: .
J gene: TRBJ2-5
D gene: TRBD1
V gene: TRBV11-1
CDR3 DNA: TGTGCCAGCAGCCTCGGGACAGTGGGCTGGGAGACCCAGTACTTC
CDR3 protein: CASSLGTVGWETQYF